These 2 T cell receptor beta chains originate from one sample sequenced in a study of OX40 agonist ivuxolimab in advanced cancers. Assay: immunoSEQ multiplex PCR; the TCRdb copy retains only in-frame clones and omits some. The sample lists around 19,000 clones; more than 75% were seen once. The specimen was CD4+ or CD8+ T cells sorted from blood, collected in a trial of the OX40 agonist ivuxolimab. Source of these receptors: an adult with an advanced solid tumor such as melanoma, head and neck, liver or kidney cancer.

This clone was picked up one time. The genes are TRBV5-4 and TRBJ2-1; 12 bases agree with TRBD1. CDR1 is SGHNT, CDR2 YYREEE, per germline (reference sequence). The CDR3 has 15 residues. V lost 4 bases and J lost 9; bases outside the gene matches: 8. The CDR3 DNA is TGTGCCAGCAGCACCGGGGACAGGGGGCTTAGTGAGCAGTTCTTC. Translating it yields CASSTGDRGLSEQFF.

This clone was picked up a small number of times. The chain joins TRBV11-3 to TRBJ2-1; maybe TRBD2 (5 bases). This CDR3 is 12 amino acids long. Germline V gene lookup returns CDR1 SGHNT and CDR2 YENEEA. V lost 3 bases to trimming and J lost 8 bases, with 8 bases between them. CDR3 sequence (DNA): TGTGCCAGCAGCTTGCTCGGGGATGAGCAGTTCTTC. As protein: CASSLLGDEQFF. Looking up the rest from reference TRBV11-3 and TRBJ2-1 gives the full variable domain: EAGVVQSPRYKIIEKKQPVAFWCNPISGHNTLYWYLQNLGQGPELLIRYENEEAVDDSQLPKDRFSAERLKGVDSTLKIQPAELGDSAVYLCASSLLGDEQFFGPGTRLTVL.